The 14 T cell receptor beta chains below come from one sample, sequenced in a study of OX40 agonist ivuxolimab in advanced cancers. Sequencing used immunoSEQ multiplex PCR; TCRdb keeps in-frame clones, though not all of them. The table has about 33,000 clones, about four fifths seen once. Sample: CD4+ or CD8+ T cells sorted from blood, taken in a trial of the OX40 agonist ivuxolimab. The receptors come from an adult with an advanced solid tumor such as melanoma, head and neck, liver or kidney cancer.

J is TRBJ2-1 and V is TRBV28; D gene unclear. This CDR3 contains 10 residues. V dropped 10 bases and J dropped 4 bases, with 5 bases sitting between them. Per the germline V gene, CDR1 is MDHEN and CDR2 is SYDVKM. For the CDR3, the DNA is TGTGCCACCGAGTACAATGAGCAGTTCTTC. It codes for CATEYNEQFF.

The chain uses TRBV4-1 and TRBJ2-7; D possibly corresponds to TRBD1 (5 bases). Trimming shortened V by 0 bases and J by 2 bases, and 11 bases separated the two germline ends. Germline-derived CDR1 and CDR2 are MGHRA and YSYEKL. This CDR3 region has 15 residues. This CDR3 is CASSQESQDTYEQYF. CDR3 coding DNA: TGCGCCAGCAGCCAAGAAAGCCAGGACACCTACGAGCAGTACTTC.

V is TRBV11-2 and J is TRBJ2-3; possibly TRBD1 for D (7 bases). CDR3 length: 15 residues. Germline lookup yields CDR1 SGHAT and CDR2 FQNNGV. With 7 bases removed from V and 5 bases from J, the gap between germline ends came to 19 bases. Here the CDR3 DNA reads TGTGCCAGCACCCCAGAGGAGGGGGCGCAAGATACGCAGTATTTT. It translates to CASTPEEGAQDTQYF.

This clone has just a few counts. The chain recombines TRBV6-6 with TRBJ2-3; no firm D call. Germline CDR1 MNHNY, CDR2 SVGAGI (reference sequence). Trimming left V 4 bases short and J 7 bases short, with 6 bases between. CDR3 length: 11 amino acids. The DNA for the CDR3 is TGTGCCAGCAGTTTCCACAATACGCAGTATTTT. Translated, it gives CASSFHNTQYF.

V gene TRBV5-4 combines with J gene TRBJ1-2, with a possible D match to TRBD1 (6 bases). V was shortened by 0 bases and J by 2 bases, with 8 bases between the two germline ends. Germline V gives CDR1 SGHNT, CDR2 YYREEE (reference sequence). There are 14 residues in the CDR3. This chain's CDR3 is CASSLGQGNYGYTF. In DNA form, the CDR3 reads TGTGCCAGCAGCTTGGGGCAGGGGAACTATGGCTACACCTTC.

Details on this clone: A read error may explain this, as a much larger clone is one base away. Additional DNA sequences in this sample encode the identical CDR3. The chain links TRBV6-1 to TRBJ1-1; D uncertain. The germline gives CDR1 MNHNS, CDR2 SASEGT. The CDR3 has 14 amino acids. This chain's CDR3 is CASSDFQGNTEAFF. DNA of the CDR3: TGTGCCAGCAGTGACTTCCAAGGGAACACTGAAGCTTTTTTT.

V usage is TRBV27 and J usage is TRBJ2-5; D ambiguous. This CDR3 is 16 amino acids long. From germline, CDR1 is MNHEY and CDR2 SMNVEV (reference sequence). Trimming pared 6 bases from V and 1 base from J, leaving 18 bases between. CDR3 amino acids: CASRVWGGSTQETQYF. DNA of the CDR3: TGTGCCAGCAGGGTATGGGGTGGCAGCACCCAAGAGACCCAGTACTTC.

In its sample, this clone was seen once. This rearrangement joins TRBV6-1 to TRBJ1-5, with a possible D match to TRBD1 (5 bases). Germline V gene sequence: CDR1 MNHNS, CDR2 SASEGT. V lost 7 bases and J lost 1, with 11 bases in between. The CDR3 is 14 amino acids. The CDR3: CASTGGGSNQPQHF. For the CDR3, the DNA is TGTGCCAGCACCGGCGGGGGGAGCAATCAGCCCCAGCATTTT.

The chain recombines TRBV9 with TRBJ2-5, with TRBD1 as a possible D gene (5 bases). The DNA end favors TRBJ2-7, so the J call may be wrong. CDR1 is SGDLS and CDR2 is YYNGEE in the germline V gene. This CDR3 is built from 13 residues. In DNA, the CDR3 is TGTGCCAGCAGCCCACCTCAGGGCTACGAGCAGTACTTC. It codes for CASSPPQGYEQYF.

By share of the sample, this clone is medium-sized. The chain combines TRBV6-1 with TRBJ2-2; D may be TRBD1 (5 bases). The CDR3 length is 13 residues. V was clipped by 6 bases and J by 3 bases, with 8 bases between them. Germline CDR1 reads MNHNS; CDR2 reads SASEGT. The CDR3 region is CASRGRDTGELFF. DNA of the CDR3: TGTGCCAGCAGGGGGCGAGACACCGGGGAGCTGTTTTTT.

This chain uses TRBV9 with TRBJ2-2, with D perhaps TRBD2 (5 bases). The CDR3 consists of 15 residues. V lost 0 bases and J lost 3, with 9 bases in between. Germline V gene data show CDR1 as SGDLS and CDR2 as YYNGEE. CDR3 sequence (DNA): TGTGCCAGCAGCGTAGGCAGCGGATACACCGGGGAGCTGTTTTTT. Protein: CASSVGSGYTGELFF.

The chain recombines TRBV23-1 with TRBJ2-1; 10 bases align to TRBD1. TRBV23-1 is an open reading frame, and its role is uncertain. V was pared by 6 bases and J by 0 bases, with 8 bases of the junction left unmatched. The CDR3 totals 17 residues. The CDR3 sequence: CASRFWDRGCSYNEQFF. CDR3 nucleotides: TGCGCCAGCAGGTTCTGGGACAGGGGTTGCTCCTACAATGAGCAGTTCTTC.

V and J are TRBV7-9 and TRBJ2-2; no reliable D call. Germline V lookup: CDR1 SEHNR, CDR2 FQNEAQ (reference sequence). The V and J ends lost 8 bases and 4 bases respectively, with 14 bases between them. The CDR3 has 14 residues. The CDR3: CASRPGSSTGELFF. DNA for the CDR3: TGTGCCAGCCGACCCGGATCGAGCACCGGGGAGCTGTTTTTT.

There are a few counts of this clone. V is TRBV5-6 and J is TRBJ2-7; D is possibly TRBD1 (5 bases). CDR3 length equals 13 residues. Per the germline V gene, CDR1 is SGHDT and CDR2 is YYEEEE. The V and J ends lost 1 base and 4 bases respectively, with 9 bases between them. CDR3 sequence: CASSLSQGYEQYF. DNA of the CDR3: TGTGCCAGCAGCTTGTCCCAGGGTTACGAGCAGTACTTC.